The present T cell receptor beta chain was sequenced within a study of T cell responses to AZD1222 COVID-19 vaccine. Study-level points and caveats: As reported, nearly half of all spike-specific TCRs target variant regions that are unmutated. Baseline seropositivity occurred in only 5 to 7 AZD1222 recipients. Sampled repertoires all dated from after the peak T cell response.

Profiled with immunoSEQ multiplex PCR; TCRdb holds only in-frame clones, not every one. The sample comprises 150,000 or so clones, roughly nine tenths of which are singletons, and around 3.8% rests with the top ten. Pooling was applied to second doses at about 4 or about 12 weeks. About this clone itself: The target antigen is unknown.

Germline CDR1 is MRHNA and CDR2 is SNTAGT. Deletions cut 2 bases from V and 0 bases from J, with 7 bases between. The CDR3 consists of 14 residues. This chain connects TRBV6-4 to TRBJ2-5; the D gene is possibly TRBD1 (6 bases). The material was peripheral blood, obtained 28 days after the second AZD1222 dose. This TCR came from an adult who received the AZD1222 COVID-19 vaccine. CDR3 coding DNA: TGTGCCAGCAGTGACAGGGGGTACCAAGAGACCCAGTACTTC. Its translation: CASSDRGYQETQYF.